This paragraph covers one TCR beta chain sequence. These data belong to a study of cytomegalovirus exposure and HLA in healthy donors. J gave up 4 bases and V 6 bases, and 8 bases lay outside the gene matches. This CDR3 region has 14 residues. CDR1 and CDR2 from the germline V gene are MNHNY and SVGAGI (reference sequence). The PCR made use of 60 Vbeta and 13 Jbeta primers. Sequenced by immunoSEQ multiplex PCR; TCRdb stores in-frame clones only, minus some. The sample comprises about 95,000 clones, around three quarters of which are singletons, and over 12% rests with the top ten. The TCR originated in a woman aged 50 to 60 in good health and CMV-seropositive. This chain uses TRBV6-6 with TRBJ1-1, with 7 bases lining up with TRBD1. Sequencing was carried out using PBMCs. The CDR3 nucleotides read TGTGCCAGCAGGTACGACAGGGTATCCACTGAAGCTTTCTTT. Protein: CASRYDRVSTEAFF.